A single T cell receptor (beta chain) is shown here with its context. The target antigen is unknown. The naive CD8 fraction comprised CD45RO-negative cells positively selected for CCR7 and excluded terminally differentiated effector memory CD45RA+ cells. V was pared by 0 bases and J by 3 bases, with 11 bases between. Germline CDR1 and CDR2: LGHNA and YSLEER. The CDR3 has 15 residues. The study ran the assay at deep level. Method: immunoSEQ multiplex PCR; TCRdb's copy keeps in-frame clones and lacks some. The sample lists under 600,000 clones; about 98% were seen once. The source of the sample is a study of shared clonotypes between healthy human individuals. Looking at the study overall: Donors had three CD4 naive, three CD4 memory, two CD8 naive and one CD8 memory plate apiece.

Study-level findings and limits: An effect of sequencing depth on clonotype sharing among donors was expected. The study found approximately 5% of naive CD4 clonotypes shared across a few donors.

The receptor's source is a man aged 25-45 years in good health. The chain combines TRBV4-3 with TRBJ1-2, with D perhaps matching TRBD1 (6 bases). Sequencing was carried out using naive CD8+ T cells sorted from blood. The DNA of the CDR3 is TGCGCCAGCAGCCAAGACCCTGGACAGTACTATGGCTACACCTTC. It translates to CASSQDPGQYYGYTF.